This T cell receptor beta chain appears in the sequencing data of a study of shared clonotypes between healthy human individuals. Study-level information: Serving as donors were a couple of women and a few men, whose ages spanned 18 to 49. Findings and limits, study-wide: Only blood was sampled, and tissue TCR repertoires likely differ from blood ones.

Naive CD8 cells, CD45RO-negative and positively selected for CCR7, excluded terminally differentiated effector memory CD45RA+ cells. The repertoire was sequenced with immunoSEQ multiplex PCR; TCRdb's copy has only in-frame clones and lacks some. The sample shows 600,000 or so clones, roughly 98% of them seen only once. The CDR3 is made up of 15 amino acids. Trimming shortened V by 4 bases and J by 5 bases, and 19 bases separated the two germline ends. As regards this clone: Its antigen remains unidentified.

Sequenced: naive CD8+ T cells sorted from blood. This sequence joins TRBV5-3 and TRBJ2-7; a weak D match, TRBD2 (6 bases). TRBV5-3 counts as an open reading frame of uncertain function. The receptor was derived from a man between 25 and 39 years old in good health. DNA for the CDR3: TGTGCCAGAAGCCCAGCCCGACTAGTTCCCCACGAGCAGTACTTC. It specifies CARSPARLVPHEQYF.